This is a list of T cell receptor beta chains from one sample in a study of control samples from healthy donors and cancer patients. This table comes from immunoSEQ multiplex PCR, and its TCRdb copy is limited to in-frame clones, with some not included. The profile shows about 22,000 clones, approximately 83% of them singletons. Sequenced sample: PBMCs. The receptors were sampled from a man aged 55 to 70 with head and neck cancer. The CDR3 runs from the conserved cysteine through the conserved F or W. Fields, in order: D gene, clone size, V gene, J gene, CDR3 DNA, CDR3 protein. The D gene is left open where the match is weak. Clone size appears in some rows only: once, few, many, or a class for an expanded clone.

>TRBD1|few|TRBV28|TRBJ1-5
TGTGCCAGCAGTCCATACCTCCAAGGACAGGGCTTTGTCAATCAGCCCCAGCATTTT
CASSPYLQGQGFVNQPQHF
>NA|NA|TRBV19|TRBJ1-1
TGTGCCAGTAGGAAACTTCAGATGAACACTGAAGCTTTCTTT
CASRKLQMNTEAFF
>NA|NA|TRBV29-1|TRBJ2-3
TGCAGCGTTGTAGGCCCGACGCAGTATTTT
CSVVGPTQYF
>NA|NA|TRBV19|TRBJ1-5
TGTGCCAGTAGTGCGGGTATCAATCAGCCCCAGCATTTT
CASSAGINQPQHF
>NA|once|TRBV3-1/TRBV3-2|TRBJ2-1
TGTGCCAGCAGCCAAGGCCCACCCCCCCGAAAGGATGAGCAGTTCTTC
CASSQGPPPRKDEQFF
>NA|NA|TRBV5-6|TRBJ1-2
TGTGCCAGCAGCTTGGACACCTGGAGAGGCTACACCTTC
CASSLDTWRGYTF
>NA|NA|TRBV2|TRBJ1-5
TGTGCCAGCAGTGAAGAGGCAGCCCGGAATCAGCCCCAGCATTTT
CASSEEAARNQPQHF
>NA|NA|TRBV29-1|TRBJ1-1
TGCAGCGTTGAAGATCGGGTCAGGGTGAGGACTGAAGCTTTCTTT
CSVEDRVRVRTEAFF
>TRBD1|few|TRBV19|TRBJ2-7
TGTGCCAGTAGTACGACAGGGGGGGGTTCCTACGAGCAGTACTTC
CASSTTGGGSYEQYF
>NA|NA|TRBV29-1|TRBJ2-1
TGCAGCGTTGAAAAACTAGCCGGGGATGAGCAGTTCTTC
CSVEKLAGDEQFF
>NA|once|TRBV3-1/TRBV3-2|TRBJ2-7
TGTGCCAGCAGCCACCTCGCCTACGAGCAGTACTTC
CASSHLAYEQYF
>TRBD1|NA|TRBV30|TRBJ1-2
TGTGCCTGGAGTGGGCCAACCCGGGACAGGGACTACTATGGCTACACCTTC
CAWSGPTRDRDYYGYTF
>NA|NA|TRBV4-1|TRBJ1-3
TGCGCCAGCAGGCGTATCTCTGGAAACACCATATATTTT
CASRRISGNTIYF
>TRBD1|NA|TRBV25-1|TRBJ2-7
TGTGCCAGCGTCGGACAGGGGGATAACGAGCAGTACTTC
CASVGQGDNEQYF
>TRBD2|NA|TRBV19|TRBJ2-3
TGTGCCAGTAGCACATTAGCGGGGGGGCCGGGTACGCAGTATTTT
CASSTLAGGPGTQYF
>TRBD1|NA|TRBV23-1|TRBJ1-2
TGCGCCAGCAATCTCCCCCCCGGGACAGGGGGCGCGGGTAACTATGGCTACACCTTC
CASNLPPGTGGAGNYGYTF
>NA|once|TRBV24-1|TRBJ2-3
TGTGCCACCAGTGATTTGGTAGATACGCAGTATTTT
CATSDLVDTQYF
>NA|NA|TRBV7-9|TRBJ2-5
TGTGCCAGCAGCTCCCCCGAGTCAAGGCAAGAGACCCAGTACTTC
CASSSPESRQETQYF
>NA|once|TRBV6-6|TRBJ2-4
TGTGCCAGCAGTATTGAGGAAAACATTCAGTACTTC
CASSIEENIQYF
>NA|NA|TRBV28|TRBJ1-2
TGTGCCAGCAGGAGGGGCTTATTCTATGGCTACACCTTC
CASRRGLFYGYTF
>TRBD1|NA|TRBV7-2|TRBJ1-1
TGTGCCAGCAGCTTAACCTCCGGGACAGGGGGCTTCCGGAACACTGAAGCTTTCTTT
CASSLTSGTGGFRNTEAFF
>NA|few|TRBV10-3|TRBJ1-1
TGTGCCATCAGTGAGTCACCCCCTGAAGCTTTCTTT
CAISESPPEAFF
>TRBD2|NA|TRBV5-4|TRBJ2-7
TGTGCCAGCAGTCGACTAGCGGGGGGGCTGGACGAGCAGTACTTC
CASSRLAGGLDEQYF
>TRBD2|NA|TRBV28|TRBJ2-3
TGTGCCAGCAGTTTCTCCCATTTTAATATCCCGCGTGGACCGGGACTAGCGGTAGTTAATACGCAGTATTTT
CASSFSHFNIPRGPGLAVVNTQYF
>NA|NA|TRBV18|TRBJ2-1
TGTGCCAGCTCACCCCCCGGACCCAAGGGTTACAATGAGCAGTTCTTC
CASSPPGPKGYNEQFF
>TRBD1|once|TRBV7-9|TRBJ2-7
TGTGCCAGCAGCTCACCGGGACAGGGGCTCGTAGAGCAGTACTTC
CASSSPGQGLVEQYF
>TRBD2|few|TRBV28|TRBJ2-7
TGTGCCAGCACCCGGAGGCCAGCGGGACCTCCTTTTAAATACTACGAGCAGTACTTC
CASTRRPAGPPFKYYEQYF
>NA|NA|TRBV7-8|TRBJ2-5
TGTGCCAGCAGCTACCGTGGGGGCGCCCCCACCCAGTACTTC
CASSYRGGAPTQYF
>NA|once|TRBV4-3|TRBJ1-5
TGCGCCAGCAGCCAAGACAGGTTCAATCAGCCCCAGCATTTT
CASSQDRFNQPQHF
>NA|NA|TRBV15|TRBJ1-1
TGTGCCACCAGCAGAGGGGCAGGGGAATACAACACTGAAGCTTTCTTT
CATSRGAGEYNTEAFF
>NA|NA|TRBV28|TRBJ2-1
TGTGCCAGCAGTTTATTTAGTGATAGGGATAGTGAGCAGTTCTTC
CASSLFSDRDSEQFF
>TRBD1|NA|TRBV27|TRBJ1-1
TGTGCCAGCAGTTTACGGACAGGGGGTCACACTGAAGCTTTCTTT
CASSLRTGGHTEAFF
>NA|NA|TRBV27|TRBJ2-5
TGTGCCAGCAGTTTGGGGGAGACCCAGTACTTC
CASSLGETQYF
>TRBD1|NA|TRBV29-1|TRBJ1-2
TGCAGCGTGTTACAGGGGGCGCGGGATGGCTACACCTTC
CSVLQGARDGYTF
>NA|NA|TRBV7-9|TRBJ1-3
TGTGCCAGCAGCTTAGGCAACTTCTCTGGAAACACCATATATTTT
CASSLGNFSGNTIYF
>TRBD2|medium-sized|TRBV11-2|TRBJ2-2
TGTGCCAGCAGCTTAGAAGGGACTAGCTGGCCCGGGGAGCTGTTTTTT
CASSLEGTSWPGELFF
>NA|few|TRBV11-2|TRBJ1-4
TGTGCCAGCAGCCCACCCCAGGGACCGACTAATGAAAAACTGTTTTTT
CASSPPQGPTNEKLFF
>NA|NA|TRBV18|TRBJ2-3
TGTGCCAGCTCACCGTTGGGGGTGGACACAGATACGCAGTATTTT
CASSPLGVDTDTQYF
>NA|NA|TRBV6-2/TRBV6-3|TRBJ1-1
TGTGCCAGCAGCCTCCAACAGAACACTGAAGCTTTCTTT
CASSLQQNTEAFF
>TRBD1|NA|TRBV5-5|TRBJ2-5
TGTGCCAGCAGCTGGGGGACAGGGTGGGGCCAAGAGACCCAGTACTTC
CASSWGTGWGQETQYF
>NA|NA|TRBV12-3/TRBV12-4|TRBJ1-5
TGTGCCGCGGGGGGGGCAAGCAATCAGCCCCAGCATTTT
CAAGGASNQPQHF
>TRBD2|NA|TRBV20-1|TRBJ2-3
TGCAGCGGGGGGACAGATACGCAGTATTTT
CSGGTDTQYF
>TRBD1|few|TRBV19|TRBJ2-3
TGTGCCAGTAGTGGACGGACAGGGAACCCTACAGATACGCAGTATTTT
CASSGRTGNPTDTQYF
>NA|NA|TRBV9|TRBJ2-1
TGTGCCAGCAGCGTAGCGGGAGCCTACAATGAGCAGTTCTTC
CASSVAGAYNEQFF
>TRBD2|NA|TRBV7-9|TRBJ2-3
TGTGCCAGCAGCTTAGAGCCGGGACTAGCGGTAGATACGCAGTATTTT
CASSLEPGLAVDTQYF
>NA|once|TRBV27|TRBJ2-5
TGTGCCAGCAGTCCTCGGCACTTTTACAAAGGGGAGACCCAGTACTTC
CASSPRHFYKGETQYF
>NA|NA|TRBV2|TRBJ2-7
TGTGCCAGCAGTGATGGGGGGATCGACGAGCAGTACTTC
CASSDGGIDEQYF
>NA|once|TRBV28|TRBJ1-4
TGTGCCAGCAGTGGAGCAGAGAAGGGGGAAAAACTGTTTTTT
CASSGAEKGEKLFF
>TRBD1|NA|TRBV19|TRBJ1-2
TGTGCCAGTAGTTCCACCCCGGGACAGGGATATGGCTACACCTTC
CASSSTPGQGYGYTF
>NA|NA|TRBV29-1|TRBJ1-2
TGCAGCGTTGACCCCATCACCGGGTTGGAAGGCTACACCTTC
CSVDPITGLEGYTF
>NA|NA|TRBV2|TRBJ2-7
TGTGCCAGCAGTGCTGGCTACGAGCAGTACTTC
CASSAGYEQYF
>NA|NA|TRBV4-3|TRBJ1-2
TGCGCCAGCAGCCAACTGTTCCGCCGCCCTTTCTATGGCTACACCTTC
CASSQLFRRPFYGYTF
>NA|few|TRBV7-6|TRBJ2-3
TGTGCCAGCAGCTTAGATCGCGGGGGCCGAACAGATACGCAGTATTTT
CASSLDRGGRTDTQYF
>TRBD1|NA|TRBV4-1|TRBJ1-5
TGCGCCAGCAGCCAAGATCTACCAGGACAGGGGGATGGGTTGAGCAATCAGCCCCAGCATTTT
CASSQDLPGQGDGLSNQPQHF
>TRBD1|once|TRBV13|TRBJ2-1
TGTGCCAGCAGCTGGGACAGGATCAGGGATGAGCAGTTCTTC
CASSWDRIRDEQFF
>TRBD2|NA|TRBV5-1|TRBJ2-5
TGCGCCAGCAGCTTGGTCGGGGGGGCCGGAGAGACCCAGTACTTC
CASSLVGGAGETQYF
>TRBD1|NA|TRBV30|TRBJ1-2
TGTGCCTGGAGGGGGACAGTGGAGGGCTATGGCTACACCTTC
CAWRGTVEGYGYTF
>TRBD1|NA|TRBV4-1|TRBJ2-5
TGCGCCAGCTCCTCAGGGACAGGGTGGGAAGAGACCCAGTACTTC
CASSSGTGWEETQYF
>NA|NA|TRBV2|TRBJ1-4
TGTGCCAGCAGAAAGGGAACTTGGCAGCCTAATGAAAAACTGTTTTTT
CASRKGTWQPNEKLFF